These 10 T cell receptor beta chains share one sample of origin, sequenced in a study of OX40 agonist ivuxolimab in advanced cancers. Profiling relied on immunoSEQ multiplex PCR, and the TCRdb table lists in-frame clones only, not all of them. Found here are tens of thousands of clones, about 88% of them singletons; the top ten hold under 0.6%. Sample: CD4+ or CD8+ T cells sorted from blood, taken in a trial of the OX40 agonist ivuxolimab. Receptors originate from an adult with an advanced solid tumor such as melanoma, head and neck, liver or kidney cancer.

The chain joins TRBV5-1 to TRBJ1-2; D unresolved. The germline V gene has CDR1 SGHRS and CDR2 YFSETQ. This CDR3 is built from 14 residues. The ends were cut back, 0 bases at V and 1 base at J, with 7 bases in the middle. The CDR3 protein is CASSLVGGNYGYTF. In DNA, the CDR3 is TGCGCCAGCAGCTTGGTCGGCGGTAACTATGGCTACACCTTC.

CDR3 loop: CASSYGGADTQYF. As DNA, the CDR3 is TGTGCCAGCAGTTATGGGGGGGCAGATACGCAGTATTTT. This chain connects TRBV6-5 to TRBJ2-3, with 7 bases identical to TRBD2. The germline V gene has CDR1 MNHEY and CDR2 SVGAGI. The CDR3 is 13 residues long. The J segment lost 4 bases and the V segment lost 3 bases, leaving 1 base of the junction unmatched.

The V and J genes are TRBV7-2 and TRBJ2-1; the D gene could be TRBD1 or TRBD2 (5 bases each). The V end was cut by 5 bases, the J end by 7 bases, with 12 bases between. CDR3 length: 13 amino acids. Germline V gives CDR1 SGHTA, CDR2 FQGNSA. CDR3 protein: CASSTGPRNEQFF. The CDR3 DNA reads TGTGCCAGCAGCACGGGACCCCGGAATGAGCAGTTCTTC.

Only a few counts were recorded for this clone. The same CDR3 can be traced to other DNA sequences in this sample. The chain has TRBV6-1 and TRBJ2-7; 7 bases line up with TRBD1. V dropped 2 bases and J dropped 3; count of bases not matched to a gene: 4. CDR3 size: 14 residues. Per germline, CDR1 MNHNS and CDR2 SASEGT. The CDR3 DNA sequence: TGTGCCAGCAGTGAATGGGGGACAGACTACGAGCAGTACTTC. Encoded protein: CASSEWGTDYEQYF.

The count of this clone is one. This sequence joins TRBV7-8 and TRBJ2-3; tentatively, D is TRBD2 (6 bases). The V gene's germline CDR1 is SGHVS and CDR2 FQNEAQ. The CDR3 runs to 15 residues. The V end lost 5 bases, the J end lost 3 bases, and 15 bases lay between the germline ends. CDR3 in DNA: TGTGCCAGCAGCACTGGGAGGCTCGGGACAGATACGCAGTATTTT. It encodes CASSTGRLGTDTQYF.

This chain uses TRBV5-4 with TRBJ1-1; TRBD1 might be the D (5 bases). The germline V gene encodes CDR1 SGHNT and CDR2 YYREEE (reference sequence). Trimming stripped 2 bases from V and 1 base from J, with 12 bases between. The length of the CDR3 is 15 residues. DNA for the CDR3: TGTGCCAGCAGCTTACCTATCGGGGCGAACACTGAAGCTTTCTTT. Residues: CASSLPIGANTEAFF.

V is TRBV18 and J is TRBJ1-6; no clear D gene. V dropped 3 bases and J dropped 0 bases, with 15 bases sitting between them. Germline loops: CDR1 KGHSH, CDR2 LQKENI. The CDR3 spans 18 residues. Written as DNA, the CDR3 is TGTGCCAGCTCACCCGATACGACCGATAGCTCCTATAATTCACCCCTCCACTTT. It encodes CASSPDTTDSSYNSPLHF.

This chain links TRBV18 with TRBJ1-2; D call uncertain. The V and J ends lost 3 bases and 8 bases respectively, with 19 bases between them. CDR1 is KGHSH, CDR2 LQKENI, per germline. The CDR3 consists of 15 residues. CDR3 bases: TGTGCCAGCTCACCTTCATACGACGCGGAGGGCGGCTACACCTTC. It translates to CASSPSYDAEGGYTF.

The J gene is TRBJ2-5, the V gene TRBV11-2, with 8 bases aligning to TRBD1. The V gene end was trimmed by 8 bases and the J gene end by 4 bases; junction bases not matched to a gene: 12. The CDR3 runs 15 residues. Germline assignment: CDR1 SGHAT and CDR2 FQNNGV. The CDR3 is CASRYGQGDPETQYF. DNA for the CDR3: TGTGCCAGCCGCTACGGACAGGGTGACCCAGAGACCCAGTACTTC.

This clone was picked up a small number of times. This sequence joins TRBV14 and TRBJ1-1; 7 bases align to TRBD1. Germline loops: CDR1 SGHDN, CDR2 FVKESK. J lost 5 bases, V lost 7 bases, and 7 bases had no gene match. The CDR3 extends over 13 amino acids. This CDR3 reads CASTRQGGTEAFF. CDR3 sequence (DNA): TGTGCCAGCACACGACAGGGCGGGACTGAAGCTTTCTTT.